What follows are 21 T cell receptor beta chains derived from one specimen sequenced in a study of blood T cells in healthy people across ages. A second PCR of about 6 to 11 cycles used a sample-barcoded 5' primer and a J-beta primer mix. TCRdb reprocessed the 5' RACE reads via MiXCR and lists one record per CDR3 protein. Among more than 550,000 distinct CDR3 sequences, about a fifth were seen once, and the ten largest hold roughly 22%. Sample: blood. The origin of the receptors is a man between 65 and 79 years old in good health.

This clonotype was seen only once. The conserved closing phenylalanine or tryptophan is absent in this CDR3, likely reflecting a read error. The chain joins TRBV5-1 to TRBJ2-3, with 9 bases matching TRBD2. V shed 2 bases and J 6 bases; nucleotides not matched to a gene: 13. This CDR3 region has 17 residues. Germline V gene sequence: CDR1 SGHRS, CDR2 YFSETQ. CDR3 region: CASSFRSGGQLTDTQYL. DNA for the CDR3: TGCGCCAGCAGCTTTCGTAGCGGGGGTCAATTAACGGATACGCAGTATCTT.

The rearrangement links TRBV10-3 to TRBJ2-5, with TRBD1 matching over 7 bases. The J call could be wrong; TRBJ2-7 is a better fit for the DNA end. The CDR3 is made up of 14 amino acids. Germline V gene data show CDR1 as ENHRY and CDR2 as SYGVKD. The DNA of the CDR3 is TGTGCCATCAGTGAAGCCGGGACAGCCTACGAGCAGTACTTC. It codes for CAISEAGTAYEQYF.

V gene TRBV7-9 combines with J gene TRBJ1-2, with no clear D. The CDR3 sequence is 13 residues long. Looked up from germline, CDR1 is SEHNR and CDR2 is FQNEAQ (reference sequence). Trimming pared 5 bases from V and 2 bases from J, leaving 9 bases between. For the CDR3, the DNA is TGTGCCAGCAGCAACACAGAGAACTATGGCTACACCTTC. It is translated as CASSNTENYGYTF.

V and J are TRBV7-9 and TRBJ2-1; a weak D match, TRBD1 (6 bases). The J call may be faulty, since TRBJ2-7 better matches the DNA end. Germline assignment: CDR1 SEHNR and CDR2 FQNEAQ (reference sequence). The CDR3 totals 14 residues. CDR3 sequence reads: CASSLGQFSYEQYV. The DNA for the CDR3 is TGTGCCAGCAGCCTAGGACAGTTCTCCTACGAGCAGTACGTC.

This clonotype occurred a few times. The V gene is TRBV18, the J gene TRBJ2-3; tentative D call: TRBD1 (6 bases). Per germline, CDR1 KGHSH and CDR2 LQKENI. This CDR3 is built from 14 residues. Trimming stripped 3 bases from V and 2 bases from J, with 9 bases between. The CDR3, as DNA: TGTGCCAGCTCACCCCAGGGGAACACAGATACGCAGTATTTT. This encodes CASSPQGNTDTQYF.

The chain combines TRBV3-1 with TRBJ1-2, with a weak D call TRBD1 (6 bases). CDR3 length equals 16 residues. Trimming removed 4 bases at V and 4 bases at J, with 19 bases between. Per the germline V gene, CDR1 is LGHDT and CDR2 is YNNKEL (reference sequence). The CDR3 DNA reads TGTGCCAGCAGCCGACGGACAGCCGCCACCTCCTATGGCTACACCTTC. Its translation is CASSRRTAATSYGYTF. The whole variable domain, remainder taken from reference TRBV3-1 and TRBJ1-2, is DTAVSQTPKYLVTQMGNDKSIKCEQNLGHDTMYWYKQDSKKFLKIMFSYNNKELIINETVPNRFSPKSPDKAHLNLHINSLELGDSAVYFCASSRRTAATSYGYTFGSGTRLTVV.

The V and J genes are TRBV20-1 and TRBJ2-3; 8 bases fit TRBD2. The V gene's germline CDR1 is DFQATT and CDR2 SNEGSKA (reference sequence). The junction had 10 bases not matched to a gene; V was cut back by 1 base and J by 7 bases. The CDR3 length is 15 residues. This chain's CDR3 is CSARAPTSAANTQYF. The CDR3 bases are TGCAGTGCTAGAGCACCGACTAGCGCCGCCAATACGCAGTATTTT.

The chain employs TRBV2 and TRBJ2-1; TRBD2 aligns across 9 bases. Trimming at V came to 4 bases and at J to 5 bases, leaving 6 bases not matched to a gene. The CDR3 is 15 amino acids. Germline-derived CDR1 and CDR2 are SNHLY and FYNNEI. In DNA, the CDR3 is TGTGCCAGCAGTGGATTAGCGGGGGCCAACAATGAGCAGTTCTTC. It specifies CASSGLAGANNEQFF.

The chain recombines TRBV10-3 with TRBJ1-5; no clear D. The CDR3 is 13 amino acids. Deletions cut 0 bases from V and 6 bases from J, with 6 bases between. Germline lookup yields CDR1 ENHRY and CDR2 SYGVKD. CDR3 nucleotides: TGTGCCATCAGTGAGTCCGGATTTCAGCCCCAGCATTTT. Its protein product is CAISESGFQPQHF.

The chain is built from TRBV7-2 and TRBJ1-4; D not resolved. The CDR3 extends over 15 amino acids. The V gene's germline CDR1 is SGHTA and CDR2 FQGNSA. Trimming pared 3 bases from V and 5 bases from J, leaving 13 bases between. CDR3 protein: CASSFAPGSNEKLFF. The CDR3 region has the DNA TGTGCCAGCAGCTTTGCACCCGGGTCAAATGAAAAACTGTTTTTT.

The gene calls are TRBV20-1 and TRBJ2-3; tentative D call: TRBD1 (6 bases). Germline-derived CDR1 and CDR2 are DFQATT and SNEGSKA (reference sequence). The V end was cut by 0 bases, the J end by 6 bases, with 13 bases between. This CDR3 spans 14 amino acids. This CDR3 reads CSARDQGFRDTQYF. CDR3 bases: TGCAGTGCTAGAGATCAGGGGTTTAGGGATACGCAGTATTTT.

This clonotype has more than one count but fewer than ten. The chain joins TRBV13 to TRBJ2-1; D remains ambiguous. Per the germline V gene, CDR1 is PRHDT and CDR2 is FYEKMQ (reference sequence). This CDR3 has 12 residues. Trimming stripped 4 bases from V and 5 bases from J, with 6 bases between. The CDR3 nucleotides read TGTGCCAGCAGCTCGTTGAACAATGAGCAGTTCTTC. It encodes CASSSLNNEQFF.

This clonotype was detected a few times. The V gene is TRBV3-1, the J gene TRBJ1-2, with D possibly matching TRBD1 (6 bases). V was pared by 1 base and J by 8 bases, with 14 bases between. There are 14 residues in the CDR3. Per the germline V gene, CDR1 is LGHDT and CDR2 is YNNKEL (reference sequence). The CDR3 nucleotides are TGTGCCAGCAGCCAAGTTACGGGGGCGCAAGGCTACACCTTC. This translates into CASSQVTGAQGYTF.

The chain joins TRBV5-1 to TRBJ2-2; the match to TRBD1 covers 12 bases. The CDR3 runs 15 residues. V dropped 0 bases and J dropped 9; count of bases not matched to a gene: 3. Germline V gene sequence: CDR1 SGHRS, CDR2 YFSETQ. The CDR3 spells CASSLAGTGGRELFF. The DNA of the CDR3 is TGCGCCAGCAGCTTGGCCGGGACAGGGGGCCGGGAGCTGTTTTTT.

This clonotype turned up a few times. This may arise from a read error, as a much more abundant clone is one base away. J is TRBJ2-3 and V is TRBV10-1; D is ambiguous. The CDR3 is 13 amino acids. Germline CDR1 reads WNHNN; CDR2 reads SYGVQD (reference sequence). Between the trimmed V and J ends, which lost 4 bases and 4 bases, there was a span of 9 bases. The CDR3 reads CASSGETPDTQYF. CDR3 DNA sequence: TGCGCCAGCAGTGGCGAGACACCAGATACGCAGTATTTT.

The V call is TRBV12-3 or TRBV12-4, the J call TRBJ2-1; a possible D gene is TRBD2 (6 bases). V lost 6 bases to trimming and J lost 6 bases, with 18 bases between them. This CDR3 contains 15 residues. The CDR3 region has the DNA TGTGCCAGCAGCCCCCGCGGGACTCTTATCAATGAGCAGTTCTTC. Translating gives CASSPRGTLINEQFF.

This clonotype was seen a few times. The chain links TRBV12-1 to TRBJ2-1; the DNA was not compared with TRBD2, the D call given in the table. TRBV12-1 is annotated as a pseudogene. The CDR3 spans 17 residues. In DNA form, the CDR3 reads TGTGCCAGCAGCTTTGGAAGCGGGAGACTCTCCTACAATGAGCAGTTCTTC. Translated, it gives CASSFGSGRLSYNEQFF.

This chain uses TRBV4-1 with TRBJ2-7; 9 bases align to TRBD1. V was pared by 1 base and J by 3 bases, with 7 bases of the junction left unmatched. This CDR3 spans 16 amino acids. Per germline, CDR1 MGHRA and CDR2 YSYEKL. CDR3 nucleotides: TGCGCCAGCAGCCAAGGAGACAGGGGGACAATCTACGAGCAGTACTTC. It encodes CASSQGDRGTIYEQYF.

This clonotype was picked up a small number of times. This chain joins TRBV7-9 and TRBJ2-3; TRBD2 aligns across 11 bases. In germline, CDR1 is SEHNR, CDR2 FQNEAQ (reference sequence). With V trimmed by 6 bases and J by 1 base, 6 bases remained unmatched. The CDR3 extends over 16 amino acids. The DNA for the CDR3 is TGTGCCAGCAGACCCAGACTAGCGGGACGCACAGATACGCAGTATTTT. Translation: CASRPRLAGRTDTQYF.

The chain combines TRBV6-5 with TRBJ1-4; TRBD1 matches at 7 bases. V shed 8 bases and J 8 bases; nucleotides not matched to a gene: 8. The CDR3 consists of 13 residues. Looked up from germline, CDR1 is MNHEY and CDR2 is SVGAGI. This CDR3 reads CASGGQFKEKLFF. CDR3 DNA sequence: TGTGCCAGCGGGGGACAGTTTAAAGAAAAACTGTTTTTT.

The CDR3 loop reads CSVEETTGFNEKLFF. CDR3 nucleotides: TGCAGCGTTGAAGAGACGACAGGGTTTAATGAAAAACTGTTTTTT. The rearrangement uses TRBV29-1 and TRBJ1-4; TRBD1 matches at 7 bases. Unmatched junction bases numbered 5, after V lost 0 bases and J lost 4 bases. From germline, CDR1 is SQVTM and CDR2 ANQGSEA. The CDR3 has 15 residues.